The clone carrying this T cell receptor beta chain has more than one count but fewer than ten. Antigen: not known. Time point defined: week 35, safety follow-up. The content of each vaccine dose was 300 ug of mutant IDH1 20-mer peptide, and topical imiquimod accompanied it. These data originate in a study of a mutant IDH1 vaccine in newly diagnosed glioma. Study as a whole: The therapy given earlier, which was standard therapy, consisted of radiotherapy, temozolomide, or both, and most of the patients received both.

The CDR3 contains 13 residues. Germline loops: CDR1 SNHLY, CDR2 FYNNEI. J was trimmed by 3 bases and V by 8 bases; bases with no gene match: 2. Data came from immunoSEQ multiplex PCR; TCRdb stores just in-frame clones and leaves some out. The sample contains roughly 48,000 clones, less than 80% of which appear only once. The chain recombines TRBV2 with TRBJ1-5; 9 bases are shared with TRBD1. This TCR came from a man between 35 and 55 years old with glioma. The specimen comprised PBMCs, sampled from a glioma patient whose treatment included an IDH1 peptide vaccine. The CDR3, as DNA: TGTGCCAGCGGGACAGGGTTCAATCAGCCCCAGCATTTT. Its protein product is CASGTGFNQPQHF.